This T cell receptor beta chain was identified during a study of T cells in Graves' hyperthyroidism and ophthalmopathy. Overall study context: Any treatment followed the collection of peripheral blood at initial diagnosis.

Study-level points and caveats: Among thyroid clonotypes expanded above 0.001, most also appeared in blood.

The V end lost 2 bases, the J end lost 4 bases, and 14 bases lay between the germline ends. This CDR3 region has 16 residues. CDR1 is SGHNT and CDR2 is YENEEA in the germline V gene. Uncontrolled infection, other autoimmune disease, pregnancy or lactation disqualified patients from enrolment. The source material, RNA transcripts, was used to amplify TCR beta CDR3 regions. The HTBI set primed first-round TCR CDR3 RT-PCR. Each CDR3 protein is one row after TCRdb ran MiXCR on the multiplex PCR reads. The data contain hundreds of thousands of distinct CDR3 sequences, 20% of them seen just once; the ten biggest clones take up 30% to 40%. The table lists this clonotype with a count of one. Its antigen is currently unknown.

What was sequenced was blood. This chain uses TRBV11-3 with TRBJ2-2; either TRBD1 or TRBD2 may fit D (5 bases each). The clonotype comes from a man aged 25 to 40 with Graves' ophthalmopathy. The CDR3 nucleotides read TGTGCCAGCAGCTTACTTAGTGGGGGTGTCACCGGGGAGCTGTTTTTT. This gives the protein CASSLLSGGVTGELFF.